These T cell receptor beta chains were read from a single sample in a study of blood T cell repertoires in COVID-19. The table came from immunoSEQ multiplex PCR; TCRdb's copy has only in-frame clones and leaves some out. The profile covers some 260,000 clones, with around four fifths appearing a single time and approximately 4.3% taken by the ten largest. Specimen: PBMCs or T cells enriched from blood (not recorded which). The receptors derive from a man between 25 and 39 years old with acute COVID-19. CDR3s include the opening cysteine and the closing phenylalanine or tryptophan. A D gene is named only where the DNA matches it firmly. Not every row has a clone size; where given, it reads once, few, many or a size class.

D	J	V	size	CDR3	DNA
TRBD2	TRBJ2-3	TRBV6-4	.	CASSDSSGGADTQYF	TGTGCCAGCAGTGACTCATCGGGAGGGGCAGATACGCAGTATTTT
TRBD1	TRBJ1-2	TRBV19	.	CASSSSGTANYGYTF	TGTGCCAGTAGTTCATCCGGGACAGCAAACTATGGCTACACCTTC
TRBD2	TRBJ2-3	TRBV7-8	.	CASSLGISGGATDTQYF	TGTGCCAGCAGCTTAGGGATAAGCGGGGGGGCCACAGATACGCAGTATTTT
TRBD2	TRBJ2-2	TRBV4-2	.	CASSLTRGVNTGELFF	TGTGCCAGCAGCCTTACGCGGGGGGTTAACACCGGGGAGCTGTTTTTT
.	TRBJ1-2	TRBV6-5	.	CASSPRLGYGYTF	TGTGCCAGCAGCCCGAGGCTTGGCTATGGCTACACCTTC
.	TRBJ1-1	TRBV5-1	.	CASSLAGGGLAFF	TGTGCCAGCAGCTTGGCGGGAGGGGGTCTCGCTTTCTTT
.	TRBJ1-4	TRBV19	.	CATLDSRFSNEKLFF	TGTGCCACGTTGGACAGCCGATTCTCTAATGAAAAACTGTTTTTT
TRBD1	TRBJ1-1	TRBV6-2/TRBV6-3	few	CASSQHPDRGIEAFF	TGTGCCAGCAGCCAACACCCCGACAGGGGCATAGAAGCTTTCTTT
.	TRBJ2-2	TRBV3-1/TRBV3-2	.	CASSQSGRNTGELFF	TGTGCCAGCAGCCAGTCCGGGAGGAACACCGGGGAGCTGTTTTTT
.	TRBJ2-2	TRBV29-1	few	CSARGPGGGELFF	TGCAGCGCCAGGGGGCCGGGAGGCGGGGAGCTGTTTTTT
TRBD1	TRBJ1-2	TRBV7-8	.	CASSPRRDRGGYTF	TGTGCCAGCAGCCCGCGCCGGGACAGGGGTGGCTACACCTTC
TRBD1	TRBJ2-3	TRBV4-1	.	CASSRLDRSTDTQYF	TGCGCCAGCAGCCGTTTGGACAGGTCCACAGATACGCAGTATTTT
.	TRBJ1-5	TRBV19	.	CASSVRGSGNQPQHF	TGTGCCAGTAGTGTCAGGGGAAGTGGCAATCAGCCCCAGCATTTT
.	TRBJ1-1	TRBV6-1	.	CASSGVGGHIGPEAFF	TGTGCCAGCAGTGGGGTCGGCGGACATATAGGACCTGAAGCTTTCTTT
.	TRBJ2-2	TRBV12-5	.	CASGLSFGELFF	TGTGCTAGTGGCCTCAGTTTCGGGGAGCTGTTTTTT
.	TRBJ1-4	TRBV6-5	.	CASSLDGTKKLFF	TGTGCCAGCAGTTTGGACGGGACAAAGAAACTGTTTTTT
.	TRBJ1-5	TRBV4-1	once	CASSQAPGTFDQPQHF	TGCGCCAGCAGCCAAGCCCCCGGGACATTCGATCAGCCCCAGCATTTT
TRBD2	TRBJ2-1	TRBV18	once	CASSLTTSGHTYNEQFF	TGTGCCAGCTCACTTACGACTAGCGGCCATACCTACAATGAGCAGTTCTTC
.	TRBJ1-5	TRBV28	.	CASSTPRSSNQPQHF	TGTGCCAGCAGCACCCCTCGGAGTAGCAATCAGCCCCAGCATTTT
TRBD2	TRBJ2-2	TRBV5-1	.	CASSLVTSGTNTGELFF	TGTGCCAGCAGCTTGGTTACTAGCGGAACGAACACCGGGGAGCTGTTTTTT
.	TRBJ1-5	TRBV7-2	.	CASSQTDNLNNQPQHF	TGTGCCAGCAGCCAAACCGACAATCTAAACAATCAGCCCCAGCATTTT
.	TRBJ1-3	TRBV5-1	few	CASSSGRTIYF	TGCGCCAGCAGTTCAGGTAGAACCATATATTTT
.	TRBJ1-6	TRBV9	once	CASSLSSYNSPLHF	TGTGCCAGCAGCCTGAGCTCCTATAATTCACCCCTCCACTTT
.	TRBJ1-5	TRBV19	.	CASTSLGGFGQPQHF	TGTGCCAGTACCAGTTTGGGGGGGTTTGGGCAGCCCCAGCATTTT
.	TRBJ1-5	TRBV24-1	.	CATSDHTGTSNQPQHF	TGTGCCACCAGTGACCATACCGGGACATCCAATCAGCCCCAGCATTTT
.	TRBJ2-1	TRBV27	.	CASSLTGSSYNEQFF	TGTGCCAGCAGTCTAACCGGGAGCTCCTACAATGAGCAGTTCTTC
.	TRBJ1-1	TRBV7-6	.	CASSLAGGKGTEAFF	TGTGCCAGCAGCTTAGCAGGGGGAAAGGGCACTGAAGCTTTCTTT
.	TRBJ2-5	TRBV30	few	CAWSVTRVGAGWIQETQYF	TGTGCCTGGAGTGTAACTCGGGTTGGGGCAGGGTGGATTCAAGAGACCCAGTACTTC
.	TRBJ2-3	TRBV9	.	CASRRLGQASAKDTQYF	TGTGCCAGCAGGAGGCTGGGGCAGGCGTCTGCCAAAGATACGCAGTATTTT
TRBD1	TRBJ2-1	TRBV28	few	CAIRQGVNEQFF	TGTGCCATTCGACAGGGGGTCAATGAGCAGTTCTTC
TRBD2	TRBJ2-1	TRBV7-8	.	CASSFLTSTSGFEQFF	TGTGCCAGCAGCTTCCTGACATCGACTAGCGGGTTCGAGCAGTTCTTC
TRBD2	TRBJ2-1	TRBV4-3	.	CASSQDLLAGDNEQFF	TGCGCCAGCAGCCAAGATCTTCTAGCGGGAGACAATGAGCAGTTCTTC
TRBD1	TRBJ1-3	TRBV5-4	.	CASSLGQGRSGNTIYF	TGTGCCAGCAGCTTGGGACAGGGACGCTCTGGAAACACCATATATTTT
.	TRBJ2-1	TRBV10-2	.	CASRDRDFYNEQFF	TGCGCCAGCAGGGACCGGGATTTTTATAATGAGCAGTTCTTC
TRBD1	TRBJ1-2	TRBV5-1	.	CASSGGQGLGYTF	TGTGCCAGCAGCGGTGGACAGGGGCTTGGCTACACCTTC
.	TRBJ1-1	TRBV6-1	few	CASSLAGLTEAFF	TGTGCCAGCAGCTTAGCAGGACTCACTGAAGCTTTCTTT